The entry below gives a single T cell receptor (beta chain) sequence along with its context. The antigen is not known. Method: immunoSEQ multiplex PCR; TCRdb's copy keeps in-frame clones and lacks some. The data hold roughly 4,800 clones, with approximately 70% observed a single time. Grafts had their tissue processed, releasing intraepithelial and lamina propria lymphocytes. The V end was cut by 2 bases, the J end by 10 bases, with 13 bases between. CDR1 is SGHTA, CDR2 FQGNSA, per germline. There are 13 residues in the CDR3. The data belong to a study of graft-versus-host responses after intestinal transplantation. The wider study: Tacrolimus and steroids were given for two to three years to all recipients after anti-thymocyte globulin induction.

General observations from the study: Maximum circulating GvH clone levels tracked with early post-transplant HvG decreases.

The rearrangement links TRBV7-2 to TRBJ2-3; D perhaps matches TRBD2 (5 bases). This receptor was taken from a human patient who received an intestinal transplant, so some T cells may come from the graft donor. The sample was ileum tissue, taken 17 days after transplant. CDR3 amino acids: CASSLRGQQAQYF. CDR3 coding DNA: TGTGCCAGCAGCTTACGGGGTCAGCAAGCGCAGTATTTT.